A single sample gave rise to the 10 T cell receptor beta chains below, sequenced in a study of technical replicates of blood from several donors. Assay used: immunoSEQ multiplex PCR; TCRdb lists only in-frame clones, some missing. This table has some 11,000 clones, approximately 94% appearing once. Sequenced sample: PBMCs. The receptors originated from a human donor in good health.

The V and J genes are TRBV11-2 and TRBJ2-7; D is possibly TRBD2 (7 bases). The CDR3 consists of 15 residues. CDR1 and CDR2 from the germline V gene are SGHAT and FQNNGV. V was cut by 3 bases and J by 1 base, with 13 bases left in between. The CDR3 region is CASSLGGGGSYEQYF. Written as DNA, the CDR3 is TGTGCCAGCAGCTTGGGGGGAGGGGGGTCCTACGAGCAGTACTTC.

This clone was observed a single time. V usage is TRBV10-2 and J usage is TRBJ2-7, with 7 nucleotides matching TRBD1. CDR3 size: 13 residues. V lost 4 bases, J lost 7 bases, and 7 bases stayed unmatched. The germline V gene encodes CDR1 WSHSY and CDR2 SAAADI. The CDR3 nucleotides are TGCGCCAGCAGTGTTATGAGGGGGCAGGAGCAGTACTTC. As protein: CASSVMRGQEQYF.

CDR3 sequence (DNA): TGCGCCAGCAGCTTGACGACGGGGGGCAACAACGAGCAGTACTTC. The encoded protein is CASSLTTGGNNEQYF. V and J are TRBV5-1 and TRBJ2-7; TRBD2 is a possible D gene (7 bases). The germline gives CDR1 SGHRS, CDR2 YFSETQ. This CDR3 is 15 amino acids long. Between the trimmed V and J ends, which lost 1 base and 5 bases, there was a span of 16 bases.

The rearrangement joins TRBV2 to TRBJ1-4; D possibly corresponds to TRBD1 (6 bases). Germline-derived CDR1 and CDR2 are SNHLY and FYNNEI. The CDR3 totals 13 residues. V lost 10 bases to trimming and J lost 8 bases, with 17 bases between them. Written as DNA, the CDR3 is TGTGCCATCGAAGGGGGTGGGAACGAAAAACTGTTTTTT. Protein: CAIEGGGNEKLFF.

This chain links TRBV5-1 with TRBJ1-5, with TRBD1 matching 9 bases. Looked up from germline, CDR1 is SGHRS and CDR2 is YFSETQ. The CDR3 length is 15 residues. The trim removed 2 bases at V and 4 bases at J, leaving 4 bases unmatched. The CDR3 region is CASSLQGAENQPQHF. The CDR3 DNA sequence: TGCGCCAGCAGCTTACAGGGGGCCGAGAATCAGCCCCAGCATTTT.

The V gene is TRBV5-1, the J gene TRBJ2-1; TRBD1 might be the D (5 bases). Germline V gene sequence: CDR1 SGHRS, CDR2 YFSETQ. The length of the CDR3 is 15 residues. V was clipped by 0 bases and J by 3 bases, with 10 bases between them. As DNA, the CDR3 is TGCGCCAGCAGCTTGGGGGGCTTTAACTACAATGAGCAGTTCTTC. Protein product: CASSLGGFNYNEQFF. Filled out from reference TRBV5-1 and TRBJ2-1, the complete variable domain reads KAGVTQTPRYLIKTRGQQVTLSCSPISGHRSVSWYQQTPGQGLQFLFEYFSETQRNKGNFPGRFSGRQFSNSRSEMNVSTLELGDSALYLCASSLGGFNYNEQFFGPGTRLTVL.

The CDR3: CASTPPRSMNTEAFF. CDR3 in DNA: TGTGCCAGTACTCCCCCCAGGTCTATGAACACTGAAGCTTTCTTT. The chain carries TRBV19 and TRBJ1-1, with D uncertain. V was pared by 7 bases and J by 0 bases, with 15 bases between. The CDR3 has 15 amino acids. The germline V gene has CDR1 LNHDA and CDR2 SQIVND (reference sequence).

V gene TRBV11-3 combines with J gene TRBJ2-1, with TRBD2 identical over 11 bases. The trim removed 5 bases at V and 9 bases at J, leaving 9 bases unmatched. Germline V gene data show CDR1 as SGHNT and CDR2 as YENEEA. The CDR3 consists of 15 residues. The DNA for the CDR3 is TGTGCCAGCAGCCGTACTAGCGGGAGTGGTGTTGAGCAGTTCTTC. The encoded protein is CASSRTSGSGVEQFF. Variable domain in full (rest from reference TRBV11-3 and TRBJ2-1): EAGVVQSPRYKIIEKKQPVAFWCNPISGHNTLYWYLQNLGQGPELLIRYENEEAVDDSQLPKDRFSAERLKGVDSTLKIQPAELGDSAVYLCASSRTSGSGVEQFFGPGTRLTVL.

V gene TRBV19 combines with J gene TRBJ1-2; weak D call: TRBD1 (5 bases). CDR1 and CDR2 from the germline V gene are LNHDA and SQIVND (reference sequence). V gave up 4 bases and J gave up 4 bases, with 25 bases separating them. CDR3 length: 18 amino acids. DNA of the CDR3: TGTGCCAGTAGTAACCTAGGGCAGGGAGGTCCGCGGGGCTATGGCTACACCTTC. This sequence encodes CASSNLGQGGPRGYGYTF. The complete variable domain, with remaining parts taken from reference TRBV19 and TRBJ1-2, reads DGGITQSPKYLFRKEGQNVTLSCEQNLNHDAMYWYRQDPGQGLRLIYYSQIVNDFQKGDIAEGYSVSREKKESFPLTVTSAQKNPTAFYLCASSNLGQGGPRGYGYTFGSGTRLTVV.

The J gene is TRBJ1-1, the V gene TRBV6-5, with 8 bases matching TRBD1. The J segment lost 7 bases and the V segment lost 6 bases, leaving 10 bases of the junction unmatched. Germline V gene sequence: CDR1 MNHEY, CDR2 SVGAGI. The CDR3 contains 14 residues. In nucleotides, the CDR3 is TGTGCCAGCAGCCTGACAGGGGATTTGGGTGAAGCTTTCTTT. It encodes CASSLTGDLGEAFF.